This note documents a single T cell receptor beta chain sequence. Trimming cost V 7 bases and J 0 bases, with 3 bases left between them. CDR3 size: 11 residues. CDR1 is MNHEY and CDR2 is SVGAGI in the germline V gene. This specimen belongs to a study of T cell responses to AZD1222 COVID-19 vaccine. Sequencing was performed with immunoSEQ multiplex PCR; in TCRdb, only in-frame clones are kept and a portion is missing. The sample yields approximately 130,000 clones, about 88% seen once. The chain uses TRBV6-5 and TRBJ1-1, with D unresolved. The sequenced sample was peripheral blood, obtained 28 days after the second AZD1222 dose. The clonotype originates from an adult who received the AZD1222 COVID-19 vaccine. The CDR3 bases are TGTGCCAGCATGATGAACACTGAAGCTTTCTTT. It translates to CASMMNTEAFF.